Listed here are 26 T cell receptor beta chains from one sample, sequenced in a study of T cell clonality in common variable immunodeficiency. Sequencing used immunoSEQ multiplex PCR; TCRdb keeps in-frame clones, though not all of them. The sample includes tens of thousands of clones, none of them occurring once. These receptors' targets are unknown. Findings of the study overall: Common variable immunodeficiency TCR beta sequences reportedly had fewer deletions and N-nucleotide insertions.

The source material was peripheral blood mononuclear cells. These receptors were taken from a human donor with common variable immunodeficiency.

Regarding this clone: The sequence runs out 3 residues before the end of the CDR3; the remainder is reconstructed from the germline J gene. The chain combines TRBV6-2 or TRBV6-3 with TRBJ1-3; D uncertain. CDR3 size: 14 residues. Germline CDR1 reads MNHEY; CDR2 reads SVGEGT. V was shortened by 0 bases and J by 4 bases, with 7 bases between the two germline ends. The CDR3 loop reads CASSYSRSGNTIYF. The covered CDR3 bases are TGTGCCAGCAGTTACTCCCGGTCGGGAAACACC.

Comments on this clone: The CDR3 extends 3 residues past the end of the read, so its final part is completed from the germline J gene. The rearrangement joins TRBV20-1 to TRBJ2-1; 15 nucleotides agree with TRBD2. The CDR3 covers 18 residues. CDR1 is DFQATT and CDR2 is SNEGSKA in the germline V gene (reference sequence). Losses at the gene ends were 4 bases for V and 7 bases for J; bases not matched to a gene: 14. The CDR3 sequence: CSAIDGRTSGRALNEQFF. The sequenced CDR3 bases are TGCAGTGCTATAGACGGAAGGACTAGCGGGAGGGCCTTAAATGAG.

This clone was counted between two and nine times. The sequenced fragment ends 3 residues before the CDR3 boundary, so the rest is inferred from the germline J gene. The chain joins TRBV18 to TRBJ2-2; 8 bases agree with TRBD1. V was pared by 2 bases and J by 5 bases, with 7 bases of the junction left unmatched. The germline V gene has CDR1 KGHSH and CDR2 LQKENI. The CDR3 contains 16 residues. CDR3 DNA (partial): TGTGCCAGCTCACCATCCCCAGGGGGCAGGACCGGGGAG. Protein product: CASSPSPGGRTGE. The whole CDR3 sequence reads CASSPSPGGRTGELFF.

This clone was observed a handful of times. Coverage ceases 3 residues before the CDR3 finishes, and the germline J gene fills in the end. The chain combines TRBV2 with TRBJ2-1, with TRBD2 identical over 9 bases. From germline, CDR1 is SNHLY and CDR2 FYNNEI. The CDR3 runs 19 residues. J gave up 2 bases and V 6 bases, and 17 bases lay outside the gene matches. The sequenced CDR3 bases are TGTGCCAGCAGCCCTGTAGCGGGAGTCGAAATAAGGACCTACAATGAG. Encoded protein: CASSPVAGVEIRTYNE. The whole CDR3 is CASSPVAGVEIRTYNEQFF.

About this clone: Read coverage stops 3 residues before the CDR3 terminus; the germline J gene supplies the remainder. This chain uses TRBV20-1 with TRBJ2-7; possible D gene TRBD2, 6 bases. CDR3 length: 15 residues. Deletions cut 6 bases from V and 6 bases from J, with 24 bases between. Germline values: CDR1 DFQATT, CDR2 SNEGSKA (reference sequence). The CDR3 bases that were read are TGCAGTGCCGACCCGGAGGGAGCGTATAGCGGCGAG. The encoded protein is CSADPEGAYSGE. The whole CDR3 sequence reads CSADPEGAYSGEQYF.

This clone was counted between two and nine times. The read comes to an end 3 residues before the CDR3 does, leaving the germline J gene to fill in the end. This chain connects TRBV7-8 to TRBJ2-7; TRBD2 matches at 11 bases. The length of the CDR3 is 17 residues. The V gene end was trimmed by 5 bases and the J gene end by 2 bases; junction bases not matched to a gene: 11. From germline, CDR1 is SGHVS and CDR2 FQNEAQ. The CDR3 is CASSRGQGLAVAYEQYF. The CDR3 bases that were read are TGTGCCAGCAGCCGGGGCCAGGGACTAGCGGTTGCCTACGAG.

About this clone: The read terminates 3 residues ahead of where the CDR3 ends, so the germline J gene completes it. The rearrangement uses TRBV11-2 and TRBJ1-1; TRBD1 matches at 8 bases. Per germline, CDR1 SGHAT and CDR2 FQNNGV. CDR3 length: 13 residues. J was trimmed by 7 bases and V by 4 bases; bases with no gene match: 5. The sequenced part of the CDR3 DNA is TGTGCCAGCAGCTCTCAGGGGGCTATTGAA. Protein product: CASSSQGAIE. The full-length CDR3 reads as CASSSQGAIEAFF. The whole variable domain, filled in from reference TRBV11-2 and TRBJ1-1, reads EAGVAQSPRYKIIEKRQSVAFWCNPISGHATLYWYQQILGQGPKLLIQFQNNGVVDDSQLPKDRFSAERLKGVDSTLKIQPAKLEDSAVYLCASSSQGAIEAFFGQGTRLTVV.

As concerns this clone: The CDR3 is cut off 3 residues early in the read; its end comes from the germline J gene. V is TRBV10-2 and J is TRBJ2-3; D is possibly TRBD1 (6 bases). CDR3 length equals 14 residues. V dropped 3 bases and J dropped 3 bases, with 10 bases sitting between them. Per germline, CDR1 WSHSY and CDR2 SAAADI. CDR3: CASSELRGTDTQYF. The sequenced CDR3 bases are TGCGCCAGCAGTGAATTAAGGGGGACAGATACG.

About this clone: Sequencing ends 3 residues short of the CDR3 end; the germline J gene provides the rest. In the same sample, other DNA sequences code for this CDR3. V gene TRBV7-6 combines with J gene TRBJ2-1, with a possible D match to TRBD2 (6 bases). Trimming removed 5 bases at V and 0 bases at J, with 14 bases between. The CDR3 length is 16 residues. Germline CDR1 and CDR2: SGHVS and FNYEAQ. CDR3 amino acids: CASSLAAGSSYNEQFF. Partial CDR3 DNA: TGTGCCAGCAGCCTCGCGGCGGGGAGCTCCTACAATGAG. The variable domain in full, completed from reference TRBV7-6 and TRBJ2-1, reads GAGVSQSPRYKVTKRGQDVALRCDPISGHVSLYWYRQALGQGPEFLTYFNYEAQQDKSGLPNDRFSAERPEGSISTLTIQRTEQRDSAMYRCASSLAAGSSYNEQFFGPGTRLTVL.

This clone has just a few counts. Coverage ceases 3 residues before the CDR3 finishes, and the germline J gene fills in the end. The chain combines TRBV7-3 with TRBJ2-1; TRBD2 matches 9 bases. Germline CDR1 reads SGHTA; CDR2 reads FQGTGA. The CDR3 is made up of 15 amino acids. V lost 2 bases, J lost 7 bases, and 6 bases stayed unmatched. The sequenced part of the CDR3 DNA is TGTGCCAGCAGCTTAGTGGCTAGCGGGATAAATGAG. It translates to CASSLVASGINE. The complete CDR3 sequence is CASSLVASGINEQFF.

A few counts support this clone. Coverage ceases 3 residues before the CDR3 finishes, and the germline J gene fills in the end. The chain combines TRBV7-2 with TRBJ1-6; a possible D gene is TRBD1 (5 bases). The CDR3 loop spans 15 amino acids. V shed 4 bases and J shed 6 bases, with 13 bases lying between them. Germline V gives CDR1 SGHTA, CDR2 FQGNSA. CDR3 DNA (partial): TGTGCCAGCAGCTCACAGGCGGGGGGTAATTCACCC. Translating gives CASSSQAGGNSP. The entire CDR3 protein reads CASSSQAGGNSPLHF.

In this sample, this clone turned up many times. The read ends 3 residues before the CDR3 terminus; that terminus is restored from the germline J gene. The chain has TRBV19 and TRBJ2-3; TRBD1 aligns across 7 bases. Trimming cost V 5 bases and J 4 bases; bases outside gene matches: 6. This CDR3 region has 14 residues. Germline loops: CDR1 LNHDA, CDR2 SQIVND (reference sequence). CDR3 DNA (partial): TGTGCCAGTAGTTTTCGACAGGGCCCAGATACG. Translated: CASSFRQGPDT. The complete CDR3 reads CASSFRQGPDTQYF.

In its sample, this clone was seen many times. Read data end 3 residues before the CDR3 end; the end is taken from the germline J gene. The chain uses TRBV11-3 and TRBJ2-3, with TRBD1 matching over 8 bases. CDR1 is SGHNT, CDR2 YENEEA, per germline. This CDR3 comprises 14 residues. V trimming: 3 bases; J trimming: 1 base; junction bases outside the gene matches: 0. CDR3 region: CASSLGQGTDTQYF. The CDR3 DNA, read in part, is TGTGCCAGCAGCTTGGGACAGGGCACAGATACG.

This clone appeared many times. The CDR3 is cut off 3 residues early in the read; its end comes from the germline J gene. The chain is built from TRBV30 and TRBJ1-2; TRBD1 aligns across 10 bases. Germline lookup yields CDR1 GTSNPN and CDR2 SVGIG (reference sequence). This CDR3 has 13 residues. CDR3 region: CAWSRQGAGGYTF. The DNA read from the CDR3 is TGTGCCTGGAGTCGACAGGGGGCGGGGGGC.

This clone was detected ten times or more. The read ends 3 residues shy of where the CDR3 ends; the end is completed using the germline J gene. The chain joins TRBV2 to TRBJ2-5; 8 bases agree with TRBD1. The CDR3 has 17 residues. In germline, CDR1 is SNHLY, CDR2 FYNNEI. The covered CDR3 bases are TGTGCCAGCACCAAAAGGGACAGGCCCCCGGCTATAGAAACC. The encoded protein is CASTKRDRPPAIET. The entire CDR3 protein reads CASTKRDRPPAIETQYF. Filled out from reference TRBV2 and TRBJ2-5, the complete variable domain reads EPEVTQTPSHQVTQMGQEVILRCVPISNHLYFYWYRQILGQKVEFLVSFYNNEISEKSEIFDDQFSVERPDGSNFTLKIRSTKLEDSAMYFCASTKRDRPPAIETQYFGPGTRLLVL.

Regarding this clone: The read finishes 3 residues shy of the CDR3 end, and the germline J gene is used to complete it. The chain employs TRBV7-2 and TRBJ1-3, with a possible D match to TRBD1 (6 bases). The length of the CDR3 is 15 residues. Trimming took 3 bases from V and 2 from J, leaving 11 bases between them. The germline V gene has CDR1 SGHTA and CDR2 FQGNSA. The covered CDR3 bases are TGTGCCAGCAGCTTCCAGGGGAGCGCTGGAAACACC. The encoded protein is CASSFQGSAGNT. The CDR3 in full is CASSFQGSAGNTIYF.

There are a few counts of this clone. Sequencing ends 3 residues short of the CDR3 end; the germline J gene provides the rest. The V call is TRBV11-2, the J call TRBJ2-1, with D unresolved. CDR3 size: 12 residues. The germline gives CDR1 SGHAT, CDR2 FQNNGV. V dropped 5 bases and J dropped 9 bases, with 11 bases sitting between them. The sequenced part of the CDR3 DNA is TGTGCCAGCAGCCCGGGTCACTCTGAG. Translated, it gives CASSPGHSE. The CDR3 as a whole reads CASSPGHSEQFF.

This clone was found many times. The missing CDR3 end, 3 residues past where the read stops, is filled in from the germline J gene. The chain uses TRBV19 and TRBJ2-1; TRBD2 matches 8 bases. Germline CDR1 LNHDA, CDR2 SQIVND (reference sequence). The CDR3 covers 14 residues. V trimming: 5 bases; J trimming: 5 bases; junction bases outside the gene matches: 5. The CDR3 region is CASSSSGYHNEQFF. The part of the CDR3 DNA that was read is TGTGCCAGTAGTTCTAGCGGGTACCACAATGAG.

The sample holds a few counts of this clone. The observed sequence ends 3 residues before the CDR3 terminus, with the missing tail filled in from the germline J gene. This chain links TRBV5-1 with TRBJ2-7; 8 positions agree with TRBD1. Germline loops: CDR1 SGHRS, CDR2 YFSETQ. V trimming: 3 bases; J trimming: 2 bases; junction bases outside the gene matches: 7. This CDR3 is built from 15 residues. CDR3 region: CASSYSGTGPYEQYF. The sequenced CDR3 bases are TGCGCCAGCAGCTACTCCGGGACAGGCCCCTACGAG.

This clone was seen more than once but under ten times. The read ends 3 residues shy of where the CDR3 ends; the end is completed using the germline J gene. V gene TRBV6-2 or TRBV6-3 combines with J gene TRBJ2-1; TRBD2 agrees at 14 bases. CDR1 MNHEY and CDR2 SVGEGT come from the germline V gene. CDR3 length equals 17 residues. Losses at the gene ends were 5 bases for V and 0 bases for J; bases not matched to a gene: 3. The sequenced part of the CDR3 DNA is TGTGCCAGCAGTCATGGGACTAGCGGGAGCTCCTACAATGAG. It translates to CASSHGTSGSSYNE. The full CDR3 sequence reads CASSHGTSGSSYNEQFF.

This clone was seen many times. The CDR3 extends 3 residues past the end of the read, so its final part is completed from the germline J gene. J is TRBJ2-5 and V is TRBV18; TRBD1 might be the D (6 bases). The CDR3 runs to 15 residues. Trimming removed 3 bases from V and 2 bases from J, with 13 bases in between. Looked up from germline, CDR1 is KGHSH and CDR2 is LQKENI. CDR3 amino acids: CASSPPGQRQETQYF. The DNA read from the CDR3 is TGTGCCAGCTCACCTCCTGGACAGAGACAAGAGACC.

This clone was detected many times. Read data end 3 residues before the CDR3 end; the end is taken from the germline J gene. This sequence joins TRBV5-6 and TRBJ2-2, with a possible D match to TRBD1 (5 bases). Trimming stripped 4 bases from V and 5 bases from J, with 6 bases between. The length of the CDR3 is 12 residues. Germline values: CDR1 SGHDT, CDR2 YYEEEE. This chain's CDR3 is CASSPGTGELFF. Incomplete CDR3 DNA: TGTGCCAGCAGCCCAGGGACCGGGGAG.

This clone was observed many times. From the germline J gene comes the end of the CDR3, since the read stops 3 residues before it. This chain links TRBV10-3 with TRBJ2-3, with 10 bases that match TRBD2. Germline V CDR1 and CDR2: ENHRY, SYGVKD. J lost 5 bases, V lost 5 bases, and 7 bases had no gene match. The CDR3 contains 15 residues. The CDR3 bases that were read are TGTGCCATCAGTACCGCTAGCGGGAGCGGAGATACG. Translation: CAISTASGSGDT. The entire CDR3 reads CAISTASGSGDTQYF.

This clone was detected many times. The read terminates 3 residues before the CDR3 end, so the remaining end is supplied by the germline J gene. The chain couples TRBV28 to TRBJ1-6; D remains ambiguous. Germline V lookup: CDR1 MDHEN, CDR2 SYDVKM. Trimming removed 7 bases at V and 6 bases at J, with 4 bases between. There are 11 residues in the CDR3. Incomplete CDR3 DNA: TGTGCCAGCACCTCTAATTCACCC. It specifies CASTSNSP. In full, the CDR3 is CASTSNSPLHF.

This clone was observed at least ten times. With the read ending 3 residues before the CDR3 end, the germline J gene is used to fill in that end. J is TRBJ2-4 and V is TRBV11-2, with TRBD2 matching 7 bases. The CDR3 covers 12 residues. Germline CDR1 reads SGHAT; CDR2 reads FQNNGV. The sequenced part of the CDR3 DNA is TGTGCCAGCAGCTTAGGCGGGAGAGAT. Translating gives CASSLGGRD. The whole CDR3 sequence reads CASSLGGRDQYF.

This clone was picked up many times. The read stops 3 residues short of the end of the CDR3; the missing end is completed from the germline J gene. The J gene is TRBJ2-7, the V gene TRBV7-6; D is possibly TRBD2 (7 bases). Trimming pared 1 base from V and 0 bases from J, leaving 16 bases between. The CDR3 is 17 residues long. The germline V gene encodes CDR1 SGHVS and CDR2 FNYEAQ. CDR3: CASSLGGGDLSSYEQYF. CDR3 bases read: TGTGCCAGCAGCTTAGGAGGGGGGGACTTAAGCTCCTACGAG.